These 11 T cell receptor beta chains originate from one sample sequenced in a study of shared clonotypes between healthy human individuals. Clones were sequenced by immunoSEQ multiplex PCR, and TCRdb holds only the in-frame ones, with some missing. The sample shows approximately 2.1 million clones, approximately 93% of them seen only once. Sequenced sample: naive CD4+ T cells from PBMCs. The subset was: CD45RA+ positively selected. These receptors were obtained from a man younger than 35 in good health. Some clones in this sample may be carry-over from other donors' samples.

V usage is TRBV10-3 and J usage is TRBJ2-5; the D gene could be TRBD1 or TRBD2 (5 bases each). CDR3 size: 17 residues. Germline lookup yields CDR1 ENHRY and CDR2 SYGVKD. Trimming took off 5 bases at V and 3 bases at J, with 22 bases between the two ends. In DNA form, the CDR3 reads TGTGCCATCAGTCATACTAGTTGGGGCGGAGATGAAGAGACCCAGTACTTC. This encodes CAISHTSWGGDEETQYF.

The chain carries TRBV7-9 and TRBJ1-4, with D uncertain. The CDR3 is 12 residues long. Looked up from germline, CDR1 is SEHNR and CDR2 is FQNEAQ (reference sequence). The V end lost 2 bases, the J end lost 7 bases, and 5 bases lay between the germline ends. CDR3 sequence: CASSLNSEKLFF. The CDR3 DNA reads as TGTGCCAGCAGCTTAAACAGTGAAAAACTGTTTTTT.

There are a few counts of this clone. Within the sample, other DNA sequences also encode this same CDR3. This chain links TRBV10-1 with TRBJ1-5; D remains ambiguous. The CDR3 covers 12 residues. Deletions cut 3 bases from V and 2 bases from J, with 2 bases between. CDR1 WNHNN and CDR2 SYGVQD come from the germline V gene (reference sequence). Here the CDR3 DNA reads TGCGCCAGCAGTGATGGCAATCAGCCCCAGCATTTT. Amino acid sequence: CASSDGNQPQHF.

The chain uses TRBV7-9 and TRBJ2-1; 14 bases map to TRBD2. With 3 bases clipped from V and 9 bases from J, the junction kept 10 bases outside the gene matches. CDR1 and CDR2 (germline): SEHNR, FQNEAQ (reference sequence). There are 17 residues in the CDR3. The CDR3 reads CASSFNEGLAGAGEQFF. The CDR3 DNA follows: TGTGCCAGCAGCTTCAACGAGGGACTAGCGGGAGCTGGTGAGCAGTTCTTC.

This rearrangement joins TRBV5-5 to TRBJ1-4, with D tentatively TRBD1 (5 bases). This CDR3 spans 14 amino acids. Germline-derived CDR1 and CDR2 are SGHKS and YYEKEE (reference sequence). V was cut by 4 bases and J by 8 bases, with 15 bases left in between. The CDR3 nucleotides are TGTGCCAGCAGCCTGGGGGGGTTTGGCGAAAAACTGTTTTTT. This encodes CASSLGGFGEKLFF.

CDR3 bases: TGTGCCAGCAGTTTTGTCGGCCGAGCTTTCTTT. This sequence encodes CASSFVGRAFF. V gene TRBV27 combines with J gene TRBJ1-1, with unresolved D. CDR1 is MNHEY and CDR2 is SMNVEV in the germline V gene (reference sequence). This CDR3 contains 11 residues. The V end was cut by 3 bases, the J end by 10 bases, with 9 bases between.

This chain uses TRBV6-4 with TRBJ2-1; D may be TRBD2 (6 bases). Germline lookup yields CDR1 MRHNA and CDR2 SNTAGT. The V gene lost 2 bases and the J gene lost 10 bases, with 21 bases spanning the gap. CDR3 length: 16 residues. The CDR3 sequence: CASSDNGLAFGGEQFF. Here the CDR3 DNA reads TGTGCCAGCAGTGACAATGGGCTAGCGTTTGGCGGGGAGCAGTTCTTC.

The chain employs TRBV28 and TRBJ2-2, with D maybe TRBD2 (5 bases). V lost 1 base and J 1 base, leaving 10 bases between the germline ends. CDR1 MDHEN and CDR2 SYDVKM come from the germline V gene. The CDR3 is made up of 16 amino acids. DNA of the CDR3: TGTGCCAGCAGTTTATCCCTGGGAGAGAACACCGGGGAGCTGTTTTTT. Encoded protein: CASSLSLGENTGELFF. The full variable domain, in which reference TRBV28 and TRBJ2-2 provide the parts outside the CDR3, is DVKVTQSSRYLVKRTGEKVFLECVQDMDHENMFWYRQDPGLGLRLIYFSYDVKMKEKGDIPEGYSVSREKKERFSLILESASTNQTSMYLCASSLSLGENTGELFFGEGSRLTVL.

The chain couples TRBV4-3 to TRBJ2-3; D possibly uses TRBD1 or TRBD2 (5 bases each). In germline, CDR1 is LGHNA, CDR2 YSLEER. V lost 0 bases to trimming and J lost 4 bases, with 11 bases between them. The CDR3 length is 15 residues. CDR3 DNA sequence: TGCGCCAGCAGCCAAGAGGTCAGGGACGCAGATACGCAGTATTTT. Protein product: CASSQEVRDADTQYF.

This chain uses TRBV19 with TRBJ1-1; 8 bases are shared with TRBD1. Looked up from germline, CDR1 is LNHDA and CDR2 is SQIVND (reference sequence). The CDR3 length is 14 residues. The V gene end was trimmed by 6 bases and the J gene end by 4 bases; junction bases not matched to a gene: 7. The CDR3 DNA is TGTGCCAGTAGCTCAGGGGGCGCCGGCACTGAAGCTTTCTTT. Amino acids: CASSSGGAGTEAFF.

The chain employs TRBV6-6 and TRBJ1-4; tentative D call: TRBD1 (6 bases). The CDR3 is 13 residues long. Germline V gene data show CDR1 as MNHNY and CDR2 as SVGAGI (reference sequence). Between the trimmed V and J ends, which lost 6 bases and 8 bases, there was a span of 13 bases. CDR3 in amino acids: CASRQDSLEKLFF. DNA for the CDR3: TGTGCCAGCAGACAGGACAGTCTGGAAAAACTGTTTTTT.